The 29 T cell receptor beta chains below come from one sample, sequenced in a study of long-term antiretroviral therapy in people with HIV. The authors ran the immunoSEQ assay, v3.0, at survey level. TCRdb's copy holds only in-frame clones and misses some; the assay was immunoSEQ multiplex PCR. The table includes over 30,000 clones, 85% detected once. The sequences come from unsorted PBMCs, collected 3.1 years after starting antiretroviral therapy. The receptors shown here come from a woman aged 45-65 years with HIV.

The gene calls are TRBV5-1 and TRBJ1-2; TRBD1 matches 8 bases. Germline V gives CDR1 SGHRS, CDR2 YFSETQ. The CDR3 is 15 amino acids. After removal of 0 bases from V and 5 bases from J, the junction contained 6 bases not matched to a gene. The CDR3 sequence is CASSLGGQAVYGYTF. The CDR3 DNA reads as TGCGCCAGCAGCTTGGGGGGACAGGCGGTTTATGGCTACACCTTC. Using reference TRBV5-1 and TRBJ1-2 for the parts outside the CDR3, the full variable domain is KAGVTQTPRYLIKTRGQQVTLSCSPISGHRSVSWYQQTPGQGLQFLFEYFSETQRNKGNFPGRFSGRQFSNSRSEMNVSTLELGDSALYLCASSLGGQAVYGYTFGSGTRLTVV.

This chain links TRBV7-3 with TRBJ2-1, with D uncertain. This CDR3 has 12 residues. With 0 bases removed from V and 6 bases from J, the gap between germline ends came to 3 bases. CDR1 and CDR2 (germline): SGHTA, FQGTGA. The CDR3 nucleotides read TGTGCCAGCAGCTTAACTCCCAATGAGCAGTTCTTC. It is translated as CASSLTPNEQFF.

This chain's CDR3 is CASSSSGTGGTEAFF. The CDR3 DNA is TGTGCCAGCAGTTCATCCGGGACAGGGGGCACTGAAGCTTTCTTT. The rearrangement links TRBV2 to TRBJ1-1; 11 bases fit TRBD1. The CDR3 consists of 15 residues. The J segment lost 4 bases and the V segment lost 5 bases, leaving 6 bases of the junction unmatched. From germline, CDR1 is SNHLY and CDR2 FYNNEI.

Notes on this clone: One junction end disagrees with the germline gene, perhaps due to a read error. The J gene is TRBJ2-5, the V gene TRBV7-6, with TRBD2 as a possible D gene (5 bases). This CDR3 spans 13 amino acids. Germline V CDR1 and CDR2: SGHVS, FNYEAQ. The CDR3 protein is CASSRTSQGTQYF. CDR3 nucleotides: TGTGCCAGCAGCCGGACTTCCCAAGGGACCCAGTACTTC.

The V gene is TRBV7-2, the J gene TRBJ1-2; possible D gene TRBD1, 6 bases. The CDR3 contains 15 residues. V lost 2 bases to trimming and J lost 5 bases, with 15 bases between them. In germline, CDR1 is SGHTA, CDR2 FQGNSA. This CDR3 reads CASSLSPGEGYGYTF. In DNA form, the CDR3 reads TGTGCCAGCAGCTTAAGTCCAGGGGAAGGATATGGCTACACCTTC. Complete variable domain (other parts from reference TRBV7-2 and TRBJ1-2): GAGVSQSPSNKVTEKGKDVELRCDPISGHTALYWYRQSLGQGLEFLIYFQGNSAPDKSGLPSDRFSAERTGGSVSTLTIQRTQQEDSAVYLCASSLSPGEGYGYTFGSGTRLTVV.

This clone was seen a handful of times. V gene TRBV18 combines with J gene TRBJ1-6, with 7 bases lining up with TRBD1. Germline V gives CDR1 KGHSH, CDR2 LQKENI. The CDR3 consists of 16 residues. Trimming took 2 bases from V and 8 from J; bases not matched to a gene: 9. In nucleotides, the CDR3 is TGTGCCAGCTCACCATCGACAGGGCCAGGGGATTCACCCCTCCACTTT. Translation: CASSPSTGPGDSPLHF.

CDR3 nucleotides: TGTGCCAGTAGTATATTACTAGTTGCCCAAGAGACCCAGTACTTC. Its protein is CASSILLVAQETQYF. The rearrangement links TRBV19 to TRBJ2-5, with a weak D call TRBD2 (5 bases). In germline, CDR1 is LNHDA, CDR2 SQIVND (reference sequence). V was pared by 2 bases and J by 1 base, with 11 bases between. The CDR3 covers 15 residues.

The V gene is TRBV25-1, the J gene TRBJ2-2, with 8 bases matching TRBD2. Germline V lookup: CDR1 MGHDK, CDR2 SYGVNS. V shed 3 bases, J shed 6 bases, and the junction held 9 bases outside the gene matches. The CDR3 is 16 amino acids. CDR3 in amino acids: CASSDSGTRRSGELFF. CDR3 DNA: TGTGCCAGCAGTGACTCAGGGACTAGGAGGTCCGGGGAGCTGTTTTTT.

The chain couples TRBV27 to TRBJ2-3, with 8 nucleotides matching TRBD2. The CDR3 is made up of 14 amino acids. J lost 7 bases, V lost 5 bases, and 8 bases had no gene match. Germline V gene data show CDR1 as MNHEY and CDR2 as SMNVEV (reference sequence). CDR3 sequence: CASSPGTRAHTQYF. CDR3 sequence (DNA): TGTGCCAGCAGTCCAGGGACTAGGGCCCATACGCAGTATTTT.

The V and J genes are TRBV6-5 and TRBJ1-5; D perhaps matches TRBD1 (6 bases). The CDR3 length is 15 residues. The V end lost 7 bases, the J end lost 1 base, and 14 bases lay between the germline ends. Per germline, CDR1 MNHEY and CDR2 SVGAGI. The CDR3 loop reads CASTPGGQSNQPQHF. The CDR3 nucleotides are TGTGCCAGCACTCCAGGCGGACAGAGCAATCAGCCCCAGCATTTT.

The gene calls are TRBV10-2 and TRBJ2-1; 11 nucleotides agree with TRBD1. Germline-derived CDR1 and CDR2 are WSHSY and SAAADI. V dropped 6 bases and J dropped 6; count of bases not matched to a gene: 7. The CDR3 totals 15 residues. CDR3 residues: CASSRTGTGGNEQFF. Here the CDR3 DNA reads TGCGCCAGCAGCCGAACCGGGACAGGGGGCAATGAGCAGTTCTTC.

This chain links TRBV4-3 with TRBJ1-2; TRBD1 aligns across 11 bases. V shed 0 bases, J shed 4 bases, and the junction held 1 base outside the gene matches. Germline V CDR1 and CDR2: LGHNA, YSLEER. This CDR3 contains 15 residues. The DNA for the CDR3 is TGCGCCAGCAGCCAAGAGGGACAGGGGGTCTATGGCTACACCTTC. Translation: CASSQEGQGVYGYTF.

V gene TRBV2 combines with J gene TRBJ2-1; 8 bases line up with TRBD2. The V gene end was trimmed by 5 bases and the J gene end by 0 bases; junction bases not matched to a gene: 6. There are 16 residues in the CDR3. Germline lookup yields CDR1 SNHLY and CDR2 FYNNEI. CDR3 nucleotides: TGTGCCAGCAGTCCTCGGACTAGCAGCTCCTACAATGAGCAGTTCTTC. Amino acid sequence: CASSPRTSSSYNEQFF. The variable domain in full, with the rest retrieved from reference TRBV2 and TRBJ2-1, is EPEVTQTPSHQVTQMGQEVILRCVPISNHLYFYWYRQILGQKVEFLVSFYNNEISEKSEIFDDQFSVERPDGSNFTLKIRSTKLEDSAMYFCASSPRTSSSYNEQFFGPGTRLTVL.

V usage is TRBV7-6 and J usage is TRBJ2-5; D call uncertain. The CDR3 has 12 residues. Trimming stripped 1 base from V and 5 bases from J, with 5 bases between. CDR1 and CDR2 from the germline V gene are SGHVS and FNYEAQ. This CDR3 reads CASSLVGETQYF. In DNA, the CDR3 is TGTGCCAGCAGCTTAGTTGGGGAGACCCAGTACTTC.

The V gene is TRBV4-2, the J gene TRBJ2-2, with a weak D call TRBD2 (6 bases). Germline lookup yields CDR1 LGHNA and CDR2 YNFKEQ. This CDR3 has 13 residues. V was clipped by 2 bases and J by 9 bases, with 10 bases between them. CDR3: CASSQSRGRELFF. The CDR3 nucleotides read TGTGCCAGCAGCCAATCCCGGGGGAGGGAGCTGTTTTTT.

The J gene is TRBJ1-2, the V gene TRBV5-4; D might be TRBD1 (6 bases). Germline assignment: CDR1 SGHNT and CDR2 YYREEE (reference sequence). This CDR3 is 13 amino acids long. Trimming removed 4 bases from V and 3 bases from J, with 10 bases in between. CDR3 in DNA: TGTGCCAGCAGCGGAGGGGGGGACTATGGCTACACCTTC. It codes for CASSGGGDYGYTF.

The chain links TRBV7-9 to TRBJ2-3; no reliable D call. The germline V and J ends were trimmed by 5 bases and 2 bases, with 11 bases remaining between them. Germline assignment: CDR1 SEHNR and CDR2 FQNEAQ (reference sequence). The CDR3 has 14 amino acids. In DNA, the CDR3 is TGTGCCAGCAGCCTTTCACGGATCACAGATACGCAGTATTTT. Protein product: CASSLSRITDTQYF.

This clone appeared a single time. The V call is TRBV27, the J call TRBJ2-5; D is perhaps TRBD2 (6 bases). CDR3 size: 16 residues. Germline CDR1 is MNHEY and CDR2 is SMNVEV (reference sequence). The V gene lost 6 bases and the J gene lost 2 bases, with 19 bases spanning the gap. This chain's CDR3 is CASRPDSGRRQETQYF. DNA of the CDR3: TGTGCCAGCAGGCCTGACAGCGGGCGCCGACAAGAGACCCAGTACTTC.

The chain has TRBV29-1 and TRBJ1-1; D gene ambiguous. The length of the CDR3 is 14 residues. Trimming left V 6 bases short and J 0 bases short, with 14 bases between. From germline, CDR1 is SQVTM and CDR2 ANQGSEA. CDR3 loop: CSVENIFMNTEAFF. The CDR3 nucleotides are TGCAGCGTCGAAAACATTTTTATGAACACTGAAGCTTTCTTT.

This sequence joins TRBV5-4 and TRBJ2-7, with D perhaps being TRBD1 or TRBD2 (5 bases each). Germline CDR1 SGHNT, CDR2 YYREEE (reference sequence). The ends were cut back, 4 bases at V and 3 bases at J, with 17 bases in the middle. The CDR3 loop spans 15 amino acids. DNA of the CDR3: TGTGCCAGCAGCCTCAGGGAGCGGAATGTCTACGAGCAGTACTTC. Protein product: CASSLRERNVYEQYF.

The CDR3 reads CASSISGAPYEQYF. CDR3 nucleotides: TGTGCCAGCTCAATCTCAGGGGCTCCCTACGAGCAGTACTTC. The rearrangement joins TRBV18 to TRBJ2-7; possibly TRBD1 for D (6 bases). The V end was cut by 5 bases, the J end by 2 bases, with 13 bases between. This CDR3 contains 14 residues. Per germline, CDR1 KGHSH and CDR2 LQKENI.

The V and J genes are TRBV5-1 and TRBJ2-1, with 12 bases lining up with TRBD2. Trimming took 4 bases from V and 4 from J; bases not matched to a gene: 3. The CDR3 contains 15 residues. Germline-derived CDR1 and CDR2 are SGHRS and YFSETQ. DNA for the CDR3: TGCGCCAGCAGCCGAACTAGCGGGGGGTACAATGAGCAGTTCTTC. As protein: CASSRTSGGYNEQFF. Full variable domain (remainder filled in from reference TRBV5-1 and TRBJ2-1): KAGVTQTPRYLIKTRGQQVTLSCSPISGHRSVSWYQQTPGQGLQFLFEYFSETQRNKGNFPGRFSGRQFSNSRSEMNVSTLELGDSALYLCASSRTSGGYNEQFFGPGTRLTVL.

V and J are TRBV7-3 and TRBJ1-2, with D possibly TRBD1 on 6 matching bases. V dropped 4 bases and J dropped 6 bases, with 12 bases sitting between them. The CDR3 runs to 13 residues. CDR1 and CDR2 (germline): SGHTA, FQGTGA. As DNA, the CDR3 is TGTGCCAGCAGCTCCCCGGGGGCGCATGGCTACACCTTC. Protein: CASSSPGAHGYTF.

The sample holds one count of this clone. This chain uses TRBV2 with TRBJ1-1; 7 bases match TRBD1. The germline gives CDR1 SNHLY, CDR2 FYNNEI. The CDR3 is 13 amino acids. J was trimmed by 11 bases and V by 2 bases; bases with no gene match: 8. The CDR3 protein is CASSEYKGGAAFF. CDR3 bases: TGTGCCAGCAGTGAATATAAAGGGGGCGCGGCTTTCTTT.

The chain has TRBV7-6 and TRBJ2-7; D gene ambiguous. The germline CDR1 and CDR2 sequences are SGHVS and FNYEAQ. The CDR3 loop spans 13 amino acids. Trimming shortened V by 2 bases and J by 2 bases, and 7 bases separated the two germline ends. The CDR3 spells CASSLSEPYEQYF. Written as DNA, the CDR3 is TGTGCCAGCAGCTTATCCGAACCCTACGAGCAGTACTTC.

This chain uses TRBV7-2 with TRBJ2-1; D might be TRBD2 (7 bases). The CDR3 loop spans 13 amino acids. Germline V gives CDR1 SGHTA, CDR2 FQGNSA. V shed 5 bases and J shed 10 bases, with 15 bases lying between them. DNA of the CDR3: TGTGCCAGCAGCATTTACACGGGGGGCGAGCAGTTCTTC. This sequence encodes CASSIYTGGEQFF.

This clone was counted between two and nine times. The chain recombines TRBV10-3 with TRBJ1-2; TRBD1 aligns across 9 bases. Germline CDR1 ENHRY, CDR2 SYGVKD. V lost 0 bases and J lost 8; bases outside the gene matches: 4. The CDR3 runs 14 residues. The chain's CDR3 is CAISESRTGEGYTF. The CDR3 bases are TGTGCCATCAGTGAGTCAAGGACAGGGGAAGGCTACACCTTC.

V is TRBV6-1 and J is TRBJ2-7; 7 bases agree with TRBD1. Germline V gives CDR1 MNHNS, CDR2 SASEGT. This CDR3 is 15 amino acids long. Unmatched junction bases numbered 6, after V lost 4 bases and J lost 0 bases. The chain's CDR3 is CASSGEGGSSYEQYF. DNA for the CDR3: TGTGCCAGCAGTGGAGAAGGGGGCAGCTCCTACGAGCAGTACTTC.

V usage is TRBV27 and J usage is TRBJ2-5; 11 nucleotides match TRBD2. Germline CDR1 is MNHEY and CDR2 is SMNVEV (reference sequence). V was clipped by 6 bases and J by 5 bases; unmatched bases: 14. The CDR3 has 17 residues. The CDR3 is CASSPPLAGGYGETQYF. Written as DNA, the CDR3 is TGTGCCAGCAGCCCACCCCTAGCGGGGGGCTATGGGGAGACCCAGTACTTC.